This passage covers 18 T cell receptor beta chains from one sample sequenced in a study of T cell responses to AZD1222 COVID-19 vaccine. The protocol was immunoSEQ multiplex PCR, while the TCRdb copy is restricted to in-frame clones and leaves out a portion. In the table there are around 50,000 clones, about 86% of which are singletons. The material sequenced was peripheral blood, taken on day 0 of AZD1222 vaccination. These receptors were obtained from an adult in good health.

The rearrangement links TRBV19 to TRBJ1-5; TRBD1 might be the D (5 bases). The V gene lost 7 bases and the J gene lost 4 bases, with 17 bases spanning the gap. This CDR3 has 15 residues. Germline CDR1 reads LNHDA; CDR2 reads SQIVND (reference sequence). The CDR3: CASKPSREGNQPQHF. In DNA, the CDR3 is TGTGCCAGTAAACCCTCCAGGGAGGGAAATCAGCCCCAGCATTTT.

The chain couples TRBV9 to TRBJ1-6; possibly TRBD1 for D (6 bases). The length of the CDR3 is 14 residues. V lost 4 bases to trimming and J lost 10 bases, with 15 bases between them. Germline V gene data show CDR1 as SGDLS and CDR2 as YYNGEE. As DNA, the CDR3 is TGTGCCAGCAGCCCACGGGACATATTATCACCCCTCCACTTT. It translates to CASSPRDILSPLHF.

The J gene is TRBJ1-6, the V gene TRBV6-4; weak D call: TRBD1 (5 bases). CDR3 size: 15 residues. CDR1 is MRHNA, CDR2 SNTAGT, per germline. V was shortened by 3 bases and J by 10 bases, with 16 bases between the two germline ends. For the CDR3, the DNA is TGTGCCAGCAGTGAAGGGTGGCAGGGTTCGTCACCCCTCCACTTT. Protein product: CASSEGWQGSSPLHF.

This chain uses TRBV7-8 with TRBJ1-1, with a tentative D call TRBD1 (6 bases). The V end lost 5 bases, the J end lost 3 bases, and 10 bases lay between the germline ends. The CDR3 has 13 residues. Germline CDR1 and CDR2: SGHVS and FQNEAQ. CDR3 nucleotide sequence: TGTGCCAGCAGCCTGACAGGTTACACTGAAGCTTTCTTT. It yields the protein CASSLTGYTEAFF.

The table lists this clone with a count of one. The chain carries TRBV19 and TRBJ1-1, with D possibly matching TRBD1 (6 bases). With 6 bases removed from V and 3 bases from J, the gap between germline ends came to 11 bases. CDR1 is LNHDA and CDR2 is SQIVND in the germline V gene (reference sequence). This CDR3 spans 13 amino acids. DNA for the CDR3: TGTGCCAGTAGCACTCAGGGGTACACTGAAGCTTTCTTT. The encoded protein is CASSTQGYTEAFF.

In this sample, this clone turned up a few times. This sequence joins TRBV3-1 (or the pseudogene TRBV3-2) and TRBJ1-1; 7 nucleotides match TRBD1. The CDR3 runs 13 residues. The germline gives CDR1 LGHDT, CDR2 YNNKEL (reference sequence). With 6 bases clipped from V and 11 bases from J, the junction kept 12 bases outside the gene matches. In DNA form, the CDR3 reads TGTGCCAGCAGTGACCGACAGGGACGGTGGGCTTTCTTT. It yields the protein CASSDRQGRWAFF.

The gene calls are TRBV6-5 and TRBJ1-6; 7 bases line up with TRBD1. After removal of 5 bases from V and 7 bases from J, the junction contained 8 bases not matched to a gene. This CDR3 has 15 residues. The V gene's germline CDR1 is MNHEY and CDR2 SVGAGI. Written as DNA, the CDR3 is TGTGCCAGCAGTCCCTACGACAGGGCGAATTCACCCCTCCACTTT. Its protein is CASSPYDRANSPLHF.

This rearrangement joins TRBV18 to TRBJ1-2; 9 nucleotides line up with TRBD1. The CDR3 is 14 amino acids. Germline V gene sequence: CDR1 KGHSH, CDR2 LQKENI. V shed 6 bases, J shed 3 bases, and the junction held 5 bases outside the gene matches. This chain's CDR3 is CASSEGQGDYGYTF. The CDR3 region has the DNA TGTGCCAGCTCCGAGGGACAGGGCGACTATGGCTACACCTTC.

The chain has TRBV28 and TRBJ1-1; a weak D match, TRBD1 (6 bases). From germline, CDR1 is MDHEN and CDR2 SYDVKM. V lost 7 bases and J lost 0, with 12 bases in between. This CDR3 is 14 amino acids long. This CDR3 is CASTETGLNTEAFF. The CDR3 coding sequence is TGTGCCAGCACCGAAACAGGGCTGAACACTGAAGCTTTCTTT.

The CDR3 DNA reads as TGCGCCAGCAGCTCGACAGGGGGATCTTACGAGCAGTACTTC. It translates to CASSSTGGSYEQYF. V usage is TRBV5-1 and J usage is TRBJ2-7; 9 positions match TRBD1. CDR3 length equals 14 residues. V was clipped by 3 bases and J by 4 bases; unmatched bases: 5. Germline CDR1 and CDR2: SGHRS and YFSETQ.

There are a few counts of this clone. CDR3 coding DNA: TGTGCCACCAGCAGAGCCAGATACAATGAGCAGTTCTTC. Protein product: CATSRARYNEQFF. The chain couples TRBV15 to TRBJ2-1; D gene ambiguous. Germline CDR1 is LNHNV and CDR2 is YYDKDF (reference sequence). This CDR3 is built from 13 residues. Between the trimmed V and J ends, which lost 1 base and 4 bases, there was a span of 5 bases.

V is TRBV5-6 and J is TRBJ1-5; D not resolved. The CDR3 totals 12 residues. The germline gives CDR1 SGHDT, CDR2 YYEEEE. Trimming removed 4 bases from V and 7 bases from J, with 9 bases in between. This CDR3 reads CASSRGGQPQHF. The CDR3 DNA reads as TGTGCCAGCAGCCGGGGAGGACAGCCCCAGCATTTT.

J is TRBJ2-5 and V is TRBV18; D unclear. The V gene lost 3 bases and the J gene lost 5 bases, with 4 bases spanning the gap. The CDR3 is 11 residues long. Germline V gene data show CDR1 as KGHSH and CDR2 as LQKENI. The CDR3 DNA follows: TGTGCCAGCTCACCGGGGGAGACCCAGTACTTC. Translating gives CASSPGETQYF.

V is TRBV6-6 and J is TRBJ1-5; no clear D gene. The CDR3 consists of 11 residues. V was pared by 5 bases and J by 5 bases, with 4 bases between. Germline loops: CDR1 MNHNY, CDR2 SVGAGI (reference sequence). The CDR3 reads CASSVDQPQHF. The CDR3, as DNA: TGTGCCAGCAGTGTTGATCAGCCCCAGCATTTT.

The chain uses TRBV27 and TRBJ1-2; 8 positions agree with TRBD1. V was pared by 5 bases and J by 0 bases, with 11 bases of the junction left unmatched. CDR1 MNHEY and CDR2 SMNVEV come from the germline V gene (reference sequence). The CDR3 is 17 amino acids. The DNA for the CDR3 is TGTGCCAGCAGTCAACCTCCAGGACAGGGACCTAACTATGGCTACACCTTC. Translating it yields CASSQPPGQGPNYGYTF.

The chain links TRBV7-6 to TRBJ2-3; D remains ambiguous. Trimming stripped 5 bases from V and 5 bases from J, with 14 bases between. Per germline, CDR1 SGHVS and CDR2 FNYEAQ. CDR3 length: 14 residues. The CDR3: CASSQDQLGDTQYF. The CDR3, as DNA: TGTGCCAGCAGCCAAGATCAACTGGGAGATACGCAGTATTTT. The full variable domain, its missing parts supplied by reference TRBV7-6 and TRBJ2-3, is GAGVSQSPRYKVTKRGQDVALRCDPISGHVSLYWYRQALGQGPEFLTYFNYEAQQDKSGLPNDRFSAERPEGSISTLTIQRTEQRDSAMYRCASSQDQLGDTQYFGPGTRLTVL.

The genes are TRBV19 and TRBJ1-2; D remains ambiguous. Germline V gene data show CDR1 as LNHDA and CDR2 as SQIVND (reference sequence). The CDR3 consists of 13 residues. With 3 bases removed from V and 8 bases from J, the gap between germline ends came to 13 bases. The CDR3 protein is CASSITRLKGYTF. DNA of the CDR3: TGTGCCAGTAGTATCACCCGCTTGAAGGGCTACACCTTC.

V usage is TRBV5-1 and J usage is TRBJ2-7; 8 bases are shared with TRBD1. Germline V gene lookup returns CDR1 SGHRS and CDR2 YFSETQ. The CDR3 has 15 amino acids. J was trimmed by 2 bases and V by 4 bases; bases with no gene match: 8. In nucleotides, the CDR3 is TGCGCCAGCAGCCCGGACAGGGACGTAACCTACGAGCAGTACTTC. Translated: CASSPDRDVTYEQYF.